These 21 T cell receptor beta chains were all obtained from the same sample, sequenced in a study of breast tumors, draining lymph nodes, adjacent tissues. Breast cancer patients provided tissue from their axillary draining lymph nodes. Via MiXCR, TCRdb re-called the multiplex PCR reads, giving one row per CDR3 protein. The sample records about 180,000 distinct CDR3 sequences, roughly a third being singletons. Material: axillary lymph node tissue. These receptors originate from a female donor with breast cancer. Some clones in this sample may be carry-over from other donors' samples.

There are many counts of this clonotype. The genes are TRBV11-2 and TRBJ2-1, with D tentatively TRBD2 (6 bases). The V end was cut by 0 bases, the J end by 3 bases, with 9 bases between. The CDR3 contains 15 residues. The germline V gene encodes CDR1 SGHAT and CDR2 FQNNGV. The CDR3 nucleotides are TGTGCCAGCAGCTTAGAACTAGCAATCTACAATGAGCAGTTCTTC. Protein: CASSLELAIYNEQFF.

This clonotype was found once. V and J are TRBV15 and TRBJ2-7; TRBD1 agrees at 10 bases. Germline CDR1 LNHNV, CDR2 YYDKDF (reference sequence). V was clipped by 3 bases and J by 7 bases; unmatched bases: 9. This CDR3 contains 15 residues. The CDR3 here is CATSRGTGAEREQYF. CDR3 nucleotide sequence: TGTGCCACCAGCAGGGGGACAGGGGCCGAGAGGGAGCAGTACTTC.

The sample holds many counts of this clonotype. V is TRBV6-5 and J is TRBJ2-6, with D maybe TRBD1 (6 bases). CDR3 length: 15 amino acids. Germline assignment: CDR1 MNHEY and CDR2 SVGAGI. V gave up 6 bases and J gave up 0 bases, with 9 bases separating them. The CDR3 reads CASRRQVSGANVLTF. Here the CDR3 DNA reads TGTGCCAGCAGACGACAGGTCTCTGGGGCCAACGTCCTGACTTTC.

This clonotype was counted many times. The V gene is TRBV7-9, the J gene TRBJ2-7; tentative D call: TRBD2 (6 bases). This CDR3 spans 15 amino acids. Germline V gene lookup returns CDR1 SEHNR and CDR2 FQNEAQ (reference sequence). V dropped 3 bases and J dropped 0 bases, with 12 bases sitting between them. The CDR3 DNA reads TGTGCCAGCAGCTTCGGAGGGGCCAGCTCCTACGAGCAGTACTTC. This codes for CASSFGGASSYEQYF.

This clonotype was counted ten times or more. J is TRBJ2-3 and V is TRBV25-1; D ambiguous. The germline V gene encodes CDR1 MGHDK and CDR2 SYGVNS. CDR3 length: 13 residues. This CDR3 is CWYRGTSTDTQYF. DNA for the CDR3: TGTTGGTACCGCGGCACTAGCACAGATACGCAGTATTTT.

This clonotype was counted between two and nine times. A much larger clone lies one base from this, so it may be a read error. The CDR3 DNA follows: TGTGCCAGCAGCCGCGGGCCCACCTCCTACGAGCAGTACTTC. It translates to CASSRGPTSYEQYF. The chain has TRBV5-8 and TRBJ2-7; tentatively, D is TRBD2 (5 bases). The CDR3 length is 14 residues. Trimming pared 4 bases from V and 0 bases from J, leaving 11 bases between. CDR1 is SGHTS and CDR2 is YDEGEE in the germline V gene.

The V and J genes are TRBV5-8 and TRBJ2-3, with 8 bases identical to TRBD2. The junction had 8 bases not matched to a gene; V was cut back by 3 bases and J by 2 bases. The germline V gene has CDR1 SGHTS and CDR2 YDEGEE. The CDR3 sequence is 16 residues long. CDR3 sequence (DNA): TGTGCCAGCAGCTCTCCGATAGCGGGACTCACAGATACGCAGTATTTT. Amino acids: CASSSPIAGLTDTQYF.

Of note for this clonotype: Relative to the germline gene, one junction end is altered; a read error may explain this. V is TRBV6-4 and J is TRBJ2-2; no clear D gene. From germline, CDR1 is MRHNA and CDR2 SNTAGT. The CDR3 sequence is 15 residues long. In DNA, the CDR3 is TGTGCCAGCAGTCACTCGGCTTTCCCCACCGGGGAGCTGTTTTTT. Protein: CASSHSAFPTGELFF.

In its sample, this clonotype was seen many times. This chain uses TRBV10-3 with TRBJ2-7, with 14 bases that match TRBD2. The germline V gene has CDR1 ENHRY and CDR2 SYGVKD. With V trimmed by 2 bases and J by 3 bases, 6 bases remained unmatched. The length of the CDR3 is 17 residues. The CDR3 region is CAISEPGTSGSNYEQYF. CDR3 sequence (DNA): TGTGCCATCAGTGAGCCCGGGACTAGCGGGAGCAACTACGAGCAGTACTTC.

There are a few counts of this clonotype. The rearrangement joins TRBV28 to TRBJ2-7, with unresolved D. Per germline, CDR1 MDHEN and CDR2 SYDVKM. Trimming took 2 bases from V and 0 from J, leaving 14 bases between them. The CDR3 is 16 residues long. CDR3 DNA: TGTGCCAGCAGTTTAACCCACCTTAGGGACTCCTACGAGCAGTACTTC. This gives the protein CASSLTHLRDSYEQYF.

This clonotype came up many times. V gene TRBV19 combines with J gene TRBJ1-2, with 7 bases matching TRBD1. The V segment lost 6 bases and the J segment 0 bases; nucleotides outside the gene matches: 7. The CDR3 has 15 amino acids. Germline loops: CDR1 LNHDA, CDR2 SQIVND (reference sequence). The CDR3 loop reads CASSGQAIANYGYTF. The CDR3 bases are TGTGCCAGTAGCGGACAGGCAATAGCTAACTATGGCTACACCTTC.

There are many counts of this clonotype. The V and J genes are TRBV20-1 and TRBJ2-3; 10 bases match TRBD2. Germline CDR1 and CDR2: DFQATT and SNEGSKA (reference sequence). The CDR3 sequence is 14 residues long. V shed 3 bases and J 5 bases; nucleotides not matched to a gene: 5. The CDR3 sequence is CSASRSGGEDTQYF. DNA for the CDR3: TGCAGTGCTAGCCGAAGCGGGGGGGAAGATACGCAGTATTTT.

This clonotype was seen at least ten times. The rearrangement joins TRBV7-8 to TRBJ1-5; maybe TRBD1 (5 bases). There are 15 residues in the CDR3. CDR1 and CDR2 from the germline V gene are SGHVS and FQNEAQ. V was pared by 5 bases and J by 7 bases, with 18 bases between. The CDR3 nucleotides read TGTGCCAGCAGCAGGGCGGGACGGGGCTGGCAGCCCCAGCATTTT. Encoded protein: CASSRAGRGWQPQHF.

This clonotype was observed many times. This chain uses TRBV9 with TRBJ2-1, with 7 bases that match TRBD2. Germline V gene sequence: CDR1 SGDLS, CDR2 YYNGEE. This CDR3 spans 15 amino acids. J was trimmed by 0 bases and V by 4 bases; bases with no gene match: 4. The CDR3 coding sequence is TGTGCCAGCAGCCTGAGCGGGACCTCCTACAATGAGCAGTTCTTC. As protein: CASSLSGTSYNEQFF.

This clonotype was seen a handful of times. V gene TRBV5-6 combines with J gene TRBJ1-2, with TRBD1 as a possible D gene (5 bases). The CDR3 loop spans 16 amino acids. V was pared by 0 bases and J by 7 bases, with 19 bases between. Germline lookup yields CDR1 SGHDT and CDR2 YYEEEE. CDR3 sequence (DNA): TGTGCCAGCAGCTTGGTTTCGTGGGGCGGTCTGAGTGGCTACACCTTC. Translation gives CASSLVSWGGLSGYTF.

This clonotype was seen a few times. The chain recombines TRBV27 with TRBJ2-7, with TRBD1 as a possible D gene (6 bases). The germline V gene has CDR1 MNHEY and CDR2 SMNVEV (reference sequence). With 8 bases removed from V and 2 bases from J, the gap between germline ends came to 19 bases. CDR3 size: 15 residues. The CDR3 nucleotides read TGTGCCAGCGGTCACCGGGACAAGACGCCCTACGAGCAGTACTTC. This encodes CASGHRDKTPYEQYF.

This clonotype appeared many times. V usage is TRBV12-3 or TRBV12-4 and J usage is TRBJ1-6, with D uncertain. V lost 0 bases and J lost 10, with 10 bases in between. The CDR3 contains 14 residues. CDR3 bases: TGTGCCAGCAGTTTAGCGGGATCACCCTCACCCCTCCACTTT. It yields the protein CASSLAGSPSPLHF.

This clonotype was observed at least ten times. The rearrangement uses TRBV10-3 and TRBJ1-2; 10 positions match TRBD1. From germline, CDR1 is ENHRY and CDR2 SYGVKD. Trimming took 7 bases from V and 2 from J; bases not matched to a gene: 7. CDR3 size: 15 residues. CDR3 loop: CAITLGTGENYGYTF. In DNA form, the CDR3 reads TGTGCCATCACCCTTGGGACAGGGGAAAACTATGGCTACACCTTC.

The table lists this clonotype with many counts. The chain links TRBV11-1 to TRBJ2-3; D gene uncertain. This CDR3 region has 15 residues. Trimming pared 4 bases from V and 0 bases from J, leaving 11 bases between. The V gene's germline CDR1 is SGHAT and CDR2 FQDESV (reference sequence). CDR3 region: CASSSPSLSTDTQYF. The CDR3 DNA is TGTGCCAGCAGCTCCCCTTCTCTTAGCACAGATACGCAGTATTTT.

This clonotype has ten or more counts. This chain uses TRBV12-3 or TRBV12-4 with TRBJ2-6; D is perhaps TRBD1 (6 bases). CDR3 length: 16 residues. The V and J ends lost 5 bases and 4 bases respectively, with 15 bases between them. The DNA for the CDR3 is TGTGCCAGCAGTATCGGGGCAGGGGCCGGGGCCAACGTCCTGACTTTC. Its translation is CASSIGAGAGANVLTF.

For this clonotype: A much bigger clone sits one base away, suggesting this may be a read error. The CDR3 end shows no conserved phenylalanine or tryptophan, and so a read error is likely. J is TRBJ2-7 and V is TRBV12-3 or TRBV12-4; no reliable D call. The CDR3 has 12 residues. The CDR3 loop is CASSFTTYKQYL. CDR3 sequence (DNA): TGTGCCAGCAGTTTCACAACCTACAAGCAGTACCTC.